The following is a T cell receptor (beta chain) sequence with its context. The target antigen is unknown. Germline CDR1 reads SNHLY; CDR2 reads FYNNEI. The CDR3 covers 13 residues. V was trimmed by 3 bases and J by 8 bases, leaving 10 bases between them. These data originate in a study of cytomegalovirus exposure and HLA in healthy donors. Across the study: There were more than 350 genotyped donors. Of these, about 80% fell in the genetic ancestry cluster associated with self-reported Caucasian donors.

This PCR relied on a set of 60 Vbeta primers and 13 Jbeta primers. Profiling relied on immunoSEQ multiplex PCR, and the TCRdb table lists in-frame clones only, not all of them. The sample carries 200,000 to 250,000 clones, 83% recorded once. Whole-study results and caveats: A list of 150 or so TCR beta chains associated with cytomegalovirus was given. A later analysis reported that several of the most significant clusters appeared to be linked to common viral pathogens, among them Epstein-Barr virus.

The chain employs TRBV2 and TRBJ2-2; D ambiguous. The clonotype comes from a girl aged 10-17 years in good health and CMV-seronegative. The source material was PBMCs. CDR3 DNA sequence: TGTGCCAGCAGTGAGGATCGGGTGGGGGAGCTGTTTTTT. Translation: CASSEDRVGELFF.